This T cell receptor beta chain was recovered during a study of blood T cells in healthy people across ages. Sample-barcoded 5' priming and a J-beta primer mix drove a second PCR of roughly 7 to 11 cycles. Every single cDNA molecule received a tag from a template-switch adaptor with 12 random nucleotides. Using its own MiXCR run on the 5' RACE reads, TCRdb lists one record per CDR3 protein. The data hold over 500,000 distinct CDR3 sequences, with about 27% observed a single time. The donors, all healthy, were Caucasians living in Russia, aged roughly 6 to 90. Each sample used at least 7 million PBMCs. A further study also used this sample, focusing on T cells of mothers and their children. Per that paper: In each mother, TCR beta CDR3 reads exceeded 10 million; in each child, they numbered approximately 3 million.

This clonotype was sampled from a boy younger than 10 in good health. Sequencing used blood.

This chain's CDR3 is CASRTGGGQETQYF. The CDR3 coding sequence is TGTGCCAGCAGAACAGGGGGAGGGCAAGAGACCCAGTACTTC. The chain has TRBV7-2 and TRBJ2-5; a possible D gene is TRBD1 (8 bases). This CDR3 region has 14 residues. The V and J ends lost 6 bases and 2 bases respectively, with 13 bases between them. Germline V CDR1 and CDR2: SGHTA, FQGNSA.